This TCR beta chain was profiled in a study of human T cells and chemical hapten exposure. This clonotype turned up a few times. Its antigen is as yet unknown. TCRdb independently ran MiXCR on the RACE reads; one entry per CDR3 protein. The sample has some 180,000 distinct CDR3 sequences, approximately 20% seen once. Whole-study findings and limits: DPC sensitization left the count of TCRs above 1 in 1000 unchanged. Patch test score tracked positively with PT1 expanded TCR counts.

Noted time point: patch test 1, 2 weeks after DPC sensitization. Noted treatment: therapeutic diphenylcyclopropenone sensitization with weekly scalp DPC. The ends lost 3 bases at V and 4 bases at J; junction bases unmatched: 6. Per germline, CDR1 SQVTM and CDR2 ANQGSEA. There are 13 residues in the CDR3. The sequence came from a woman between 50 and 59 years old with alopecia areata. Some clones in this sample may be carry-over from other donors' samples. The chain joins TRBV29-1 to TRBJ2-7, with 7 bases identical to TRBD1. The sequencing used whole blood, collected in connection with sensitization to the hapten diphenylcyclopropenone (DPC). The CDR3 bases are TGCAGCGTTGAGACAGGGATGGGGTACGAGCAGTACTTC. Its translation is CSVETGMGYEQYF.